This T cell receptor beta chain was sequenced for a study of blood T cell repertoires in COVID-19. About the research overall: PBMCs, B-cell-depleted T cells, or T cells were the source of the cDNA or gDNA that made up the material.

CDR3 length: 15 amino acids. Germline CDR1 reads SEHNR; CDR2 reads FQNEAQ (reference sequence). The germline V and J ends were trimmed by 3 bases and 1 base, with 12 bases remaining between them. Assay used: immunoSEQ multiplex PCR; TCRdb lists only in-frame clones, some missing. Here the sample spans approximately 200,000 clones, 87% being singletons. The source is a man aged 25 to 45 who had recovered from COVID-19. The specimen sequenced was PBMCs or T cells enriched from blood (not recorded which). The chain links TRBV7-9 to TRBJ2-5, with a possible D match to TRBD1 (6 bases). CDR3 loop: CASSFRGLLQETQYF. The CDR3, as DNA: TGTGCCAGCAGCTTCAGGGGCCTCCTCCAAGAGACCCAGTACTTC.